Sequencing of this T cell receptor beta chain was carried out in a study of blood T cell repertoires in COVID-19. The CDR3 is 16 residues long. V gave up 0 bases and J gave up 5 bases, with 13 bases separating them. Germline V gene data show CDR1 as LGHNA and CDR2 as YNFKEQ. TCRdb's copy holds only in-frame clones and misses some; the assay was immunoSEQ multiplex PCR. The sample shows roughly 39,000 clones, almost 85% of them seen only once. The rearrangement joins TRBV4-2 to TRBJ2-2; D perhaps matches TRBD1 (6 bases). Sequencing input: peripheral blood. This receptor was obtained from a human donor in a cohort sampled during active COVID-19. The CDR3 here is CASSQELGARTGELFF. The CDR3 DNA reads TGTGCCAGCAGCCAAGAGCTGGGGGCGAGGACCGGGGAGCTGTTTTTT.